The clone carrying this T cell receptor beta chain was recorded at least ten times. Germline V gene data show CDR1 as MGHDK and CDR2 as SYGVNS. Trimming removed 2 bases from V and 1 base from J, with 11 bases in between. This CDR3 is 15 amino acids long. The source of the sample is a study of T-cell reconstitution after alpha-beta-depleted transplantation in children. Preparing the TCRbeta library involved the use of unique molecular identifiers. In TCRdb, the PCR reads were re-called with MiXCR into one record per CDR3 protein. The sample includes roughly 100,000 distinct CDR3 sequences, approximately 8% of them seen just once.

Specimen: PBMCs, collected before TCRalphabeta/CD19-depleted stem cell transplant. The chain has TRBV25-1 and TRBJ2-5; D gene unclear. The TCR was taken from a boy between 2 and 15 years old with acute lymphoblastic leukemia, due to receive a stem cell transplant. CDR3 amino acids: CASSEKATIQETQYF. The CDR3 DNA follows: TGTGCCAGCAGTGAAAAAGCCACTATCCAAGAGACCCAGTACTTC.